This entry lists 15 T cell receptor beta chains sequenced from one sample in a study of T and B cells in COVID-19 patients. Each TRB amplification used about 250-550 ng of genomic DNA from blood. Multiplex PCR with BIOMED2 TRB-A/B primer pools amplified TRB rearrangements. Using its own MiXCR run on the multiplex PCR reads, TCRdb lists one record per CDR3 protein. In the table there are some 10,000 distinct CDR3 sequences, 33% of which are singletons. Sequencing input: blood. The receptors come from a human donor with active COVID-19.

The V call is TRBV12-3 or TRBV12-4, the J call TRBJ2-1, with TRBD1 identical over 8 bases. This CDR3 region has 16 residues. V trimming: 7 bases; J trimming: 6 bases; junction bases outside the gene matches: 14. This CDR3 is CASIDPGQGLSNEQFF. The DNA for the CDR3 is TGTGCCAGCATCGACCCTGGACAGGGTCTGAGCAATGAGCAGTTCTTC.

The sample holds a few counts of this clonotype. The rearrangement links TRBV10-3 to TRBJ2-7, with 12 bases that match TRBD2. The CDR3 totals 13 residues. The V gene end was trimmed by 6 bases and the J gene end by 7 bases; junction bases not matched to a gene: 4. Looked up from germline, CDR1 is ENHRY and CDR2 is SYGVKD. Here the CDR3 reads CAISAGLAGEQYF. The CDR3, as DNA: TGTGCCATCAGCGCCGGACTAGCGGGGGAGCAGTACTTC.

V and J are TRBV12-3 or TRBV12-4 and TRBJ2-3; unclear D gene. The CDR3 runs 12 residues. V was cut by 7 bases and J by 5 bases, with 10 bases left in between. The CDR3 loop reads CASKGPGDTQYF. Written as DNA, the CDR3 is TGTGCCAGCAAGGGTCCCGGAGATACGCAGTATTTT.

This clonotype is deemed medium-sized (0.01 to 0.1%). For the CDR3, the DNA is TGTGCCAGTAGTATATTCACCGGGGAGCTGTTTTTT. Translated, it gives CASSIFTGELFF. The chain joins TRBV19 to TRBJ2-2; D gene ambiguous. The CDR3 is 12 residues long. The V gene's germline CDR1 is LNHDA and CDR2 SQIVND (reference sequence). The V end lost 2 bases, the J end lost 4 bases, and 2 bases lay between the germline ends.

The chain has TRBV5-4 and TRBJ2-7; D may be TRBD1 (7 bases). CDR3 size: 16 residues. CDR1 and CDR2 from the germline V gene are SGHNT and YYREEE (reference sequence). V shed 2 bases and J shed 7 bases, with 22 bases lying between them. The CDR3 here is CASSFEGARRRGEQYF. CDR3 coding DNA: TGTGCCAGCAGCTTCGAGGGGGCACGCCGACGGGGGGAGCAGTACTTC.

This clonotype occurred a few times. CDR3: CASSPSGPQETQYF. CDR3 DNA sequence: TGTGCCAGCAGTCCTAGCGGGCCCCAAGAGACCCAGTACTTC. The chain uses TRBV12-3 or TRBV12-4 and TRBJ2-5, with TRBD2 matching 8 bases. V lost 5 bases, J lost 1 base, and 3 bases stayed unmatched. The CDR3 sequence is 14 residues long.

J is TRBJ2-1 and V is TRBV6-5; TRBD1 or TRBD2 may be the D gene (5 bases each). Trimming removed 0 bases from V and 4 bases from J, with 10 bases in between. The CDR3 length is 15 residues. CDR1 and CDR2 (germline): MNHEY, SVGAGI. The DNA for the CDR3 is TGTGCCAGCAGTTACTCTCGGGGCTCTTACAATGAGCAGTTCTTC. Amino acid sequence: CASSYSRGSYNEQFF.

In its sample, this clonotype was seen a few times. The chain recombines TRBV6-5 with TRBJ2-5, with 10 positions matching TRBD2. Germline loops: CDR1 MNHEY, CDR2 SVGAGI. The trim removed 0 bases at V and 7 bases at J, leaving 11 bases unmatched. This CDR3 has 17 amino acids. The CDR3 protein is CASSYSPSGGPNGTQYF. CDR3 DNA: TGTGCCAGCAGTTACTCCCCTAGCGGGGGCCCGAACGGGACCCAGTACTTC.

This clonotype was counted only a few times. The chain uses TRBV12-3 or TRBV12-4 and TRBJ2-1; 12 nucleotides agree with TRBD2. J gave up 2 bases and V 5 bases, and 1 base lay outside the gene matches. The CDR3 extends over 15 amino acids. CDR3 coding DNA: TGTGCCAGCAGTCGGACTAGCGGGACCTACAATGAGCAGTTCTTC. This codes for CASSRTSGTYNEQFF.

V usage is TRBV30 and J usage is TRBJ1-1; 8 bases fit TRBD1. The CDR3 contains 15 residues. V dropped 0 bases and J dropped 3; count of bases not matched to a gene: 6. From germline, CDR1 is GTSNPN and CDR2 SVGIG (reference sequence). The CDR3, as DNA: TGTGCCTGGAGTGTGAGGACAGGGCGGGACACTGAAGCTTTCTTT. This gives the protein CAWSVRTGRDTEAFF. Full variable domain (outside the CDR3, taken from reference TRBV30 and TRBJ1-1): SQTIHQWPATLVQPVGSPLSLECTVEGTSNPNLYWYRQAAGRGLQLLFYSVGIGQISSEVPQNLSASRPQDRQFILSSKKLLLSDSGFYLCAWSVRTGRDTEAFFGQGTRLTVV.

The rearrangement uses TRBV5-5 and TRBJ2-1; 9 bases match TRBD2. Germline V gene lookup returns CDR1 SGHKS and CDR2 YYEKEE (reference sequence). The CDR3 extends over 15 amino acids. V lost 0 bases to trimming and J lost 4 bases; unmatched junction nucleotides: 2. For the CDR3, the DNA is TGTGCCAGCAGCTTGGATGCGGGGGGGTACAATGAGCAGTTCTTC. Protein sequence: CASSLDAGGYNEQFF. The whole variable domain, remainder taken from reference TRBV5-5 and TRBJ2-1, is DAGVTQSPTHLIKTRGQQVTLRCSPISGHKSVSWYQQVLGQGPQFIFQYYEKEERGRGNFPDRFSARQFPNYSSELNVNALLLGDSALYLCASSLDAGGYNEQFFGPGTRLTVL.

The chain has TRBV28 and TRBJ2-2, with D perhaps TRBD2 (6 bases). The germline V and J ends were trimmed by 5 bases and 5 bases, with 12 bases remaining between them. The CDR3 has 14 residues. Germline CDR1 and CDR2: MDHEN and SYDVKM. The CDR3 DNA reads as TGTGCCAGCAGTAGCCCAGGGAGGACCGGGGAGCTGTTTTTT. Translating it yields CASSSPGRTGELFF.

V usage is TRBV7-2 and J usage is TRBJ2-1; no reliable D call. V lost 0 bases, J lost 4 bases, and 4 bases lay in between. The length of the CDR3 is 13 residues. Germline V gene lookup returns CDR1 SGHTA and CDR2 FQGNSA. In nucleotides, the CDR3 is TGTGCCAGCAGCTTAGCGAGATACAATGAGCAGTTCTTC. This codes for CASSLARYNEQFF.

This clonotype has just one count. The chain combines TRBV4-3 with TRBJ1-5; 8 bases align to TRBD1. Looked up from germline, CDR1 is LGHNA and CDR2 is YSLEER. The J segment lost 7 bases and the V segment lost 3 bases, leaving 8 bases of the junction unmatched. The CDR3 totals 15 residues. CDR3 nucleotides: TGCGCCAGCAGCCAGGCACAGGGGGGAGGCCAGCCCCAGCATTTT. Translation gives CASSQAQGGGQPQHF.

This clonotype occurred a few times. The rearrangement links TRBV5-4 to TRBJ2-1; 9 bases match TRBD2. The V segment lost 0 bases and the J segment 2 bases; nucleotides outside the gene matches: 3. Germline CDR1 is SGHNT and CDR2 is YYREEE (reference sequence). The CDR3 is made up of 16 amino acids. The CDR3 spells CASSLEGGGAYNEQFF. Here the CDR3 DNA reads TGTGCCAGCAGCTTGGAAGGCGGGGGGGCCTACAATGAGCAGTTCTTC.